This TCR beta chain was captured by sequencing in a study of blood T cell repertoires in COVID-19. Enrollees, about 18 to 89 years old, lived in 25 or so US areas. The protocol was immunoSEQ multiplex PCR, while the TCRdb copy is restricted to in-frame clones and leaves out a portion. The sample includes 250,000 or so clones, roughly 89% of them seen just once. The TCR sequence derives from a man aged 40-55 years who had recovered from COVID-19. The sequenced sample was PBMCs or T cells enriched from blood (not recorded which).

DNA for the CDR3: TGTGCCAGCAGCGCCGCAGGGGCGTATGGCTACACCTTC. The encoded protein is CASSAAGAYGYTF. This chain links TRBV9 with TRBJ1-2; possibly TRBD1 for D (6 bases). CDR3 size: 13 residues. The ends were cut back, 3 bases at V and 5 bases at J, with 11 bases in the middle. The germline V gene encodes CDR1 SGDLS and CDR2 YYNGEE. The whole variable domain, remainder taken from reference TRBV9 and TRBJ1-2, is DSGVTQTPKHLITATGQRVTLRCSPRSGDLSVYWYQQSLDQGLQFLIQYYNGEERAKGNILERFSAQQFPDLHSELNLSSLELGDSALYFCASSAAGAYGYTFGSGTRLTVV.